What follows are 23 T cell receptor beta chains derived from one specimen sequenced in a study of T cell responses to AZD1222 COVID-19 vaccine. Clones were sequenced by immunoSEQ multiplex PCR, and TCRdb holds only the in-frame ones, with some missing. Among about 76,000 clones listed, 70% to 90% were seen once. The sample in question was peripheral blood, obtained on day 0 of AZD1222 vaccination. The origin of the receptors is an adult in good health.

J is TRBJ2-5 and V is TRBV11-3, with a tentative D call TRBD1 (5 bases). The CDR3 runs 13 residues. The germline V gene encodes CDR1 SGHNT and CDR2 YENEEA. V lost 5 bases and J lost 2, with 9 bases in between. The CDR3 DNA reads as TGTGCCAGCAGCGTCCAGGGTCAAGAGACCCAGTACTTC. This translates into CASSVQGQETQYF. The entire variable domain, with the rest obtained from reference TRBV11-3 and TRBJ2-5, is as follows: EAGVVQSPRYKIIEKKQPVAFWCNPISGHNTLYWYLQNLGQGPELLIRYENEEAVDDSQLPKDRFSAERLKGVDSTLKIQPAELGDSAVYLCASSVQGQETQYFGPGTRLLVL.

The chain links TRBV28 to TRBJ1-6, with D tentatively TRBD1 (6 bases). The CDR3 contains 12 residues. With 6 bases removed from V and 10 bases from J, the gap between germline ends came to 10 bases. Germline values: CDR1 MDHEN, CDR2 SYDVKM. The CDR3: CASRGAPSPLHF. CDR3 in DNA: TGTGCCAGCAGGGGGGCCCCCTCACCCCTCCACTTT.

This clone has just one count. J is TRBJ2-7 and V is TRBV28; 7 bases map to TRBD2. Germline CDR1 is MDHEN and CDR2 is SYDVKM. J gave up 6 bases and V 6 bases, and 5 bases lay outside the gene matches. The CDR3 totals 12 residues. CDR3 protein: CASSQSGIEQYF. The DNA of the CDR3 is TGTGCCAGCAGCCAGAGCGGGATCGAGCAGTACTTC.

This clone was found once. The chain uses TRBV3-1 (or the pseudogene TRBV3-2) and TRBJ2-1; TRBD2 agrees at 7 bases. The CDR3 has 16 residues. The junction had 8 bases not matched to a gene; V was cut back by 4 bases and J by 2 bases. CDR1 LGHDT and CDR2 YNNKEL come from the germline V gene (reference sequence). CDR3 amino acids: CASSPNLAATYNEQFF. Written as DNA, the CDR3 is TGTGCCAGCAGCCCCAATCTAGCGGCCACCTACAATGAGCAGTTCTTC.

A single count supports this clone. This sequence joins TRBV29-1 and TRBJ2-1; D remains unclear. The CDR3 runs to 13 residues. V gave up 7 bases and J gave up 3 bases, with 13 bases separating them. Germline CDR1 and CDR2: SQVTM and ANQGSEA. The CDR3 protein is CSGASIGYNEQFF. CDR3 DNA sequence: TGCAGCGGTGCGAGTATCGGCTACAATGAGCAGTTCTTC.

The table lists this clone with a few counts. V is TRBV20-1 and J is TRBJ2-7; the D gene could be TRBD1 or TRBD2 (5 bases each). Germline CDR1 and CDR2: DFQATT and SNEGSKA (reference sequence). With 3 bases removed from V and 7 bases from J, the gap between germline ends came to 10 bases. This CDR3 comprises 11 residues. In nucleotides, the CDR3 is TGCAGTGCTAGGAGGGGCGGAGAGCAGTACTTC. Translating gives CSARRGGEQYF.

The chain combines TRBV3-1 (or the pseudogene TRBV3-2) with TRBJ1-5; D may be TRBD1 (5 bases). CDR1 is LGHDT and CDR2 is YNNKEL in the germline V gene (reference sequence). The CDR3 has 14 amino acids. The V and J ends lost 1 base and 6 bases respectively, with 10 bases between them. The CDR3 region is CASSQGRGPQPQHF. CDR3 nucleotide sequence: TGTGCCAGCAGCCAAGGGAGGGGCCCTCAGCCCCAGCATTTT.

CDR3 in amino acids: CASSTGQNYGYTF. In nucleotides, the CDR3 is TGTGCCAGCAGCACCGGACAGAACTATGGCTACACCTTC. V gene TRBV7-9 combines with J gene TRBJ1-2; possible D gene TRBD1, 6 bases. Trimming pared 5 bases from V and 2 bases from J, leaving 9 bases between. The CDR3 has 13 residues. The germline V gene has CDR1 SEHNR and CDR2 FQNEAQ (reference sequence). Looking up the rest from reference TRBV7-9 and TRBJ1-2 gives the full variable domain: DTGVSQNPRHKITKRGQNVTFRCDPISEHNRLYWYRQTLGQGPEFLTYFQNEAQLEKSRLLSDRFSAERPKGSFSTLEIQRTEQGDSAMYLCASSTGQNYGYTFGSGTRLTVV.

This chain connects TRBV3-1 (or the pseudogene TRBV3-2) to TRBJ1-6; maybe TRBD1 (6 bases). V was shortened by 4 bases and J by 6 bases, with 13 bases between the two germline ends. This CDR3 has 15 residues. Germline V CDR1 and CDR2: LGHDT, YNNKEL (reference sequence). The DNA of the CDR3 is TGTGCCAGCAGCCCGATAGGGGGGGCTAATTCACCCCTCCACTTT. This encodes CASSPIGGANSPLHF.

J is TRBJ1-1 and V is TRBV12-3 or TRBV12-4; no definite D call. The CDR3 sequence is 11 residues long. V was pared by 8 bases and J by 5 bases, with 9 bases between. In DNA form, the CDR3 reads TGTGCCAGCGGGAGGAGGACTGAAGCTTTCTTT. Translation gives CASGRRTEAFF.

This clone was counted a few times. This sequence joins TRBV9 and TRBJ2-1, with D possibly being TRBD1 (6 bases). Germline V gives CDR1 SGDLS, CDR2 YYNGEE. Trimming pared 4 bases from V and 5 bases from J, leaving 19 bases between. The CDR3 extends over 16 amino acids. The CDR3 spells CASSFGTPRGNNEQFF. CDR3 sequence (DNA): TGTGCCAGCAGCTTCGGAACCCCCAGGGGCAACAATGAGCAGTTCTTC.

The V and J genes are TRBV5-1 and TRBJ1-6, with a possible D match to TRBD1 (5 bases). V was trimmed by 4 bases and J by 7 bases, leaving 15 bases between them. Germline V gene lookup returns CDR1 SGHRS and CDR2 YFSETQ. The CDR3 is made up of 15 amino acids. This CDR3 reads CASSARGAGNSPLHF. CDR3 coding DNA: TGCGCCAGCAGCGCCCGGGGAGCAGGGAATTCACCCCTCCACTTT.

The CDR3 spells CASRGGGSVLAKNIQYF. The DNA of the CDR3 is TGTGCCAGCAGGGGGGGCGGGTCCGTACTAGCCAAAAACATTCAGTACTTC. The rearrangement uses TRBV7-2 and TRBJ2-4; D tentatively fits TRBD1 or TRBD2 (6 bases each). CDR1 and CDR2 (germline): SGHTA, FQGNSA. Trimming pared 6 bases from V and 0 bases from J, leaving 18 bases between. CDR3 length: 17 residues.

This chain links TRBV6-5 with TRBJ1-6; no definite D call. CDR3 length: 15 residues. Germline V gives CDR1 MNHEY, CDR2 SVGAGI. The ends were cut back, 0 bases at V and 6 bases at J, with 9 bases in the middle. CDR3 protein: CASSYSARSNSPLHF. CDR3 in DNA: TGTGCCAGCAGTTACTCAGCCCGGAGTAATTCACCCCTCCACTTT.

The chain's CDR3 is CATSTGTGGYSNQPQHF. Here the CDR3 DNA reads TGTGCCACCAGCACCGGGACAGGGGGCTATAGCAATCAGCCCCAGCATTTT. V and J are TRBV15 and TRBJ1-5, with 12 nucleotides matching TRBD1. The J segment lost 0 bases and the V segment lost 4 bases, leaving 4 bases of the junction unmatched. This CDR3 contains 17 residues. Germline V gene data show CDR1 as LNHNV and CDR2 as YYDKDF (reference sequence).

The CDR3 bases are TGTGCCACCAGACTAGCGGGGGGGTACGAGCAGTACGTC. Its translation is CATRLAGGYEQYV. The V gene is TRBV11-2, the J gene TRBJ2-7; 14 bases map to TRBD2. CDR1 and CDR2 (germline): SGHAT, FQNNGV. The CDR3 is made up of 13 amino acids. V dropped 10 bases and J dropped 4; count of bases not matched to a gene: 3.

The sample holds one count of this clone. This chain links TRBV9 with TRBJ1-4; D might be TRBD1 (5 bases). Trimming took off 0 bases at V and 7 bases at J, with 16 bases between the two ends. Germline V lookup: CDR1 SGDLS, CDR2 YYNGEE. This CDR3 comprises 16 residues. The CDR3 sequence: CASSVGVQGGAEKLFF. DNA of the CDR3: TGTGCCAGCAGCGTAGGAGTGCAGGGTGGGGCTGAAAAACTGTTTTTT.

J is TRBJ1-4 and V is TRBV6-5, with D unclear. CDR1 and CDR2 (germline): MNHEY, SVGAGI. Deletions cut 7 bases from V and 10 bases from J, with 16 bases between. This CDR3 comprises 13 residues. CDR3 residues: CASKTPGSGKLFF. The CDR3, as DNA: TGTGCCAGCAAAACGCCGGGATCCGGAAAACTGTTTTTT.

The chain links TRBV29-1 to TRBJ1-2; maybe TRBD1 (5 bases). CDR1 is SQVTM, CDR2 ANQGSEA, per germline. Trimming took off 7 bases at V and 6 bases at J, with 12 bases between the two ends. This CDR3 contains 11 residues. The CDR3 loop reads CSGGIGNGYTF. In DNA form, the CDR3 reads TGCAGCGGGGGGATCGGGAATGGCTACACCTTC.

The gene calls are TRBV6-5 and TRBJ2-1; tentatively, D is TRBD1 (6 bases). This CDR3 has 15 amino acids. From germline, CDR1 is MNHEY and CDR2 SVGAGI. Trimming took 4 bases from V and 7 from J, leaving 17 bases between them. The CDR3: CASSSDSSVGNEQFF. The CDR3 DNA sequence: TGTGCCAGCAGTTCGGACAGTTCCGTGGGGAATGAGCAGTTCTTC.

The chain carries TRBV7-2 and TRBJ2-3, with D tentatively TRBD1 or TRBD2 (6 bases each). The V gene lost 5 bases and the J gene lost 0 bases, with 18 bases spanning the gap. Germline CDR1 is SGHTA and CDR2 is FQGNSA. CDR3 length: 17 amino acids. The CDR3 coding sequence is TGTGCCAGCAGCCCAAGGGGATGGGGGGCCAGCACAGATACGCAGTATTTT. This codes for CASSPRGWGASTDTQYF. The whole variable domain, filled in from reference TRBV7-2 and TRBJ2-3, reads GAGVSQSPSNKVTEKGKDVELRCDPISGHTALYWYRQSLGQGLEFLIYFQGNSAPDKSGLPSDRFSAERTGGSVSTLTIQRTQQEDSAVYLCASSPRGWGASTDTQYFGPGTRLTVL.

This chain connects TRBV5-1 to TRBJ1-3, with D maybe TRBD1 (5 bases). Germline CDR1 reads SGHRS; CDR2 reads YFSETQ. The CDR3 has 15 amino acids. With 2 bases removed from V and 0 bases from J, the gap between germline ends came to 9 bases. CDR3 bases: TGCGCCAGCAGCTTAGACAGCGTCTCTGGAAACACCATATATTTT. Translation: CASSLDSVSGNTIYF.

The chain couples TRBV9 to TRBJ1-6; D gene ambiguous. The length of the CDR3 is 14 residues. Germline CDR1 and CDR2: SGDLS and YYNGEE. V lost 4 bases and J lost 5, with 10 bases in between. The CDR3 reads CASSPHRDNSPLHF. For the CDR3, the DNA is TGTGCCAGCAGCCCCCATAGAGATAATTCACCCCTCCACTTT.